The rows below give T cell receptor beta chains drawn from one sample of a study of blood T cell repertoires in COVID-19. Clones were sequenced by immunoSEQ multiplex PCR, and TCRdb holds only the in-frame ones, with some missing. The sample has under 300,000 clones, about nine tenths seen once. Sequenced: PBMCs or T cells enriched from blood (not recorded which). These receptors originate from a woman between 55 and 75 years old who had recovered from COVID-19. The CDR3 runs from the conserved cysteine through the conserved F or W. D genes are given only for firm matches. Clone size is shown for a subset of rows, as once, few, many or a class of expanded clone.

j_call	clone_size	v_call	d_call	cdr3_aa	cdr3_nt
TRBJ2-7	-	TRBV4-2	-	CASSQDPGQSYEQYF	TGTGCCAGCAGCCAAGATCCGGGACAAAGCTACGAGCAGTACTTC
TRBJ2-3	-	TRBV5-1	TRBD1	CASSFLQGDRVTDTQYF	TGCGCCAGCAGCTTCCTTCAGGGGGACAGGGTAACAGATACGCAGTATTTT
TRBJ1-6	-	TRBV30	-	CACSVSGGSPLHF	TGTGCCTGCTCGGTCTCAGGAGGTTCACCCCTCCACTTT
TRBJ2-1	-	TRBV5-1	TRBD2	CASGSGSSYNEQFF	TGCGCCAGTGGTAGCGGGAGCTCCTACAATGAGCAGTTCTTC
TRBJ1-1	-	TRBV12-3/TRBV12-4	-	CASTSGGGTEAFF	TGTGCCAGCACCTCGGGGGGCGGCACTGAAGCTTTCTTT
TRBJ2-7	-	TRBV7-8	TRBD2	CASSLPPPGLAGEQYF	TGTGCCAGCAGCTTACCCCCGCCGGGACTAGCGGGCGAGCAGTACTTC
TRBJ2-5	once	TRBV19	TRBD1	CASSQGASQETQYF	TGTGCCAGTAGTCAGGGGGCCTCACAAGAGACCCAGTACTTC
TRBJ2-1	few	TRBV11-3	-	CASTPFEAPYNEQFF	TGTGCCAGCACCCCCTTCGAAGCCCCCTACAATGAGCAGTTCTTC
TRBJ2-5	-	TRBV30	-	CAWGRVPGAQETQYF	TGTGCCTGGGGTAGGGTCCCTGGGGCTCAAGAGACCCAGTACTTC
TRBJ1-1	-	TRBV7-3	-	CASSSQGLNTEAFF	TGTGCCAGCAGCTCACAGGGTTTGAACACTGAAGCTTTCTTT
TRBJ2-2	-	TRBV28	TRBD2	CASRASGRGAGELFF	TGTGCCAGCAGAGCGAGCGGGAGAGGCGCCGGGGAGCTGTTTTTT
TRBJ1-5	-	TRBV7-5	-	CARSLHQPQHF	TGTGCCAGAAGCCTTCATCAGCCCCAGCATTTT
TRBJ1-5	-	TRBV19	TRBD1	CASSYRGDQPQHF	TGTGCCAGTAGTTACAGGGGTGATCAGCCCCAGCATTTT
TRBJ1-5	-	TRBV6-6	TRBD1	CASSSDDRGYLQPQHF	TGTGCCAGCAGTTCCGACGACAGGGGTTACCTTCAGCCCCAGCATTTT
TRBJ2-5	-	TRBV2	-	CASTEPGSWETQYF	TGTGCCAGCACGGAGCCCGGGAGCTGGGAGACCCAGTACTTC
TRBJ1-2	-	TRBV28	-	CASSPHGTSYGYTF	TGTGCCAGCAGTCCCCATGGGACATCCTATGGCTACACCTTC
TRBJ2-3	-	TRBV5-1	-	CASSSGGSDTQYF	TGCGCCAGCAGCTCCGGGGGATCGGATACGCAGTATTTT
TRBJ1-6	once	TRBV19	-	CASMREGNSPLHF	TGTGCCAGTATGAGGGAGGGGAATTCACCCCTCCACTTT
TRBJ1-5	-	TRBV29-1	-	CSVARGSNQPQHF	TGCAGCGTCGCCAGGGGTAGCAATCAGCCCCAGCATTTT
TRBJ2-1	-	TRBV3-1/TRBV3-2	TRBD1	CASSQELQTQTGSSYNEQFF	TGTGCCAGCAGCCAAGAACTCCAAACCCAGACAGGGAGCTCCTACAATGAGCAGTTCTTC
TRBJ1-2	-	TRBV6-5	-	CASIKQGLGYGYTF	TGTGCCAGCATCAAACAGGGTTTAGGCTATGGCTACACCTTC
TRBJ2-2	-	TRBV10-3	TRBD2	CAISEFGLAGANTGELFF	TGTGCCATCAGTGAGTTCGGGCTAGCGGGCGCGAACACCGGGGAGCTGTTTTTT
TRBJ2-3	-	TRBV5-8	-	CASSFGQSTDTQYF	TGTGCCAGCAGCTTTGGACAGAGCACAGATACGCAGTATTTT
TRBJ1-2	-	TRBV6-1	-	CASSEAARGYTF	TGTGCCAGCAGTGAGGCGGCCAGAGGCTACACCTTC
TRBJ2-2	-	TRBV2	TRBD1	CASSHQPGQGATGELFF	TGTGCCAGCAGTCACCAACCCGGACAGGGGGCAACCGGGGAGCTGTTTTTT
TRBJ2-5	-	TRBV29-1	TRBD1	CSVALTGGGETQYF	TGCAGCGTTGCGCTGACAGGGGGCGGAGAGACCCAGTACTTC
TRBJ1-5	-	TRBV18	-	CASRGGGPAFAQHF	TGTGCCTCACGGGGCGGAGGGCCAGCGTTTGCCCAGCATTTT
TRBJ1-1	-	TRBV3-1/TRBV3-2	-	CASSHTTESPAEAFF	TGTGCCAGCAGCCACACGACAGAAAGCCCCGCAGAAGCTTTCTTT
TRBJ1-5	once	TRBV6-5	-	CASSYRGNQPQHF	TGTGCCAGCAGTTACAGAGGCAATCAGCCCCAGCATTTT
TRBJ1-1	-	TRBV5-1	-	CASSLAGDTEAFF	TGCGCCAGCAGCTTGGCAGGGGACACTGAAGCTTTCTTT
TRBJ2-7	once	TRBV5-4	-	CASSLELAPYEQYF	TGTGCCAGCAGCTTGGAGCTAGCGCCCTACGAGCAGTACTTC
TRBJ1-1	-	TRBV28	TRBD1	CASSRQQGAAFF	TGTGCCAGCAGCCGTCAACAGGGGGCGGCTTTCTTT
TRBJ1-1	-	TRBV6-1	-	CASSENRGYTEAFF	TGTGCCAGCAGTGAAAACCGGGGGTACACTGAAGCTTTCTTT
TRBJ1-5	-	TRBV16	-	CASSQSSENQPQHF	TGTGCCAGCAGCCAATCGTCGGAGAATCAGCCCCAGCATTTT
TRBJ1-2	-	TRBV7-2	-	CASSVQQGLYGYTF	TGTGCCAGTAGCGTGCAACAGGGACTATATGGCTACACCTTC
TRBJ2-6	-	TRBV7-3	-	CASSLSPSGANVLTF	TGTGCCAGCAGCCTAAGTCCTTCTGGGGCCAACGTCCTGACTTTC
TRBJ2-7	-	TRBV12-3/TRBV12-4	TRBD1	CASRTGSYEQYF	TGTGCCAGCAGGACAGGGTCTTACGAGCAGTACTTC
TRBJ2-1	-	TRBV7-3	-	CASSPDLNSYNEQFF	TGTGCCAGCAGCCCAGACTTAAACTCCTACAATGAGCAGTTCTTC
TRBJ1-6	-	TRBV28	TRBD1	CASSSTGDRVNSPLHF	TGTGCCAGCAGCTCTACAGGGGACAGGGTTAATTCACCCCTCCACTTT
TRBJ1-2	-	TRBV4-2	-	CASSQGAGTRAYGYTF	TGTGCCAGCAGCCAAGGGGCCGGGACTAGGGCTTATGGCTACACCTTC
TRBJ1-2	-	TRBV3-1/TRBV3-2	TRBD1	CASSQPGGYGYTF	TGTGCCAGCAGCCAACCAGGGGGCTATGGCTACACCTTC
TRBJ2-3	-	TRBV5-6	-	CASSFRGSGYTDTQYF	TGTGCCAGCAGCTTCAGGGGTAGCGGGTACACAGATACGCAGTATTTT
TRBJ2-7	-	TRBV9	-	CASSASQGSSYEQYF	TGTGCCAGCAGCGCCTCTCAGGGGTCCTCCTACGAGCAGTACTTC
TRBJ2-5	-	TRBV5-1	-	CASSFGQQETQYF	TGCGCCAGCAGCTTCGGACAGCAAGAGACCCAGTACTTC
TRBJ2-5	once	TRBV5-1	TRBD2	CASSFAGGPQETQYF	TGCGCCAGCAGCTTTGCGGGAGGGCCTCAAGAGACCCAGTACTTC
TRBJ2-5	once	TRBV30	TRBD1	CAWKGAKGETQYF	TGTGCCTGGAAGGGGGCGAAAGGAGAGACCCAGTACTTC
TRBJ2-7	-	TRBV11-2	-	CASSSRRDTYEQYF	TGTGCCAGCAGCTCGCGACGGGACACCTACGAGCAGTACTTC
TRBJ2-3	-	TRBV24-1	-	CATSDGSFVDTQYF	TGTGCCACCAGTGACGGGTCCTTCGTAGATACGCAGTATTTT